This T cell receptor beta chain is drawn from a study of PD-1 blockade in classical Hodgkin lymphoma. Concerning this clone itself: The antigen remains undetermined.

Study results and limitations: By C4D1 there was a significant rise in CD4+ TCR diversity but not in CD8+ TCR diversity.

Some clones are missing from TCRdb's copy, which holds only in-frame ones; the method was immunoSEQ multiplex PCR. The repertoire holds roughly 40,000 clones, with almost 90% as singletons. The CDR3 length is 13 residues. V dropped 4 bases and J dropped 1 base, with 9 bases sitting between them. Germline V lookup: CDR1 SGHDT, CDR2 YYEEEE. All patients experienced relapse after autologous stem cell transplantation, and brentuximab vedotin exposure was variable. This TCR derives from a human donor with classical Hodgkin lymphoma. The rearrangement joins TRBV5-6 to TRBJ2-7; D is unclear. Specimen: peripheral blood mononuclear cells (PBMCs), collected at baseline. DNA for the CDR3: TGTGCCAGCAGCCCCCTAAATTCCTACGAGCAGTACTTC. This translates into CASSPLNSYEQYF.